The clone carrying this T cell receptor (beta chain) was seen repeatedly, ten times or more. Template switching (which added a universal primer site) was used, and cDNA carried unique molecular identifiers. TCRdb re-analysed the 5' RACE reads in MiXCR, keeping a single row per CDR3 protein. The table lists approximately 300,000 distinct CDR3 sequences, roughly 9% of them singletons. These data belong to a study of identical twins. V was cut by 0 bases and J by 3 bases, with 9 bases left in between. The CDR3 is made up of 14 amino acids. Germline CDR1 and CDR2: SGHAT and FQNNGV. These data were also reused for a study on yellow fever vaccine responses in identical twins.

The J gene is TRBJ2-7, the V gene TRBV11-2; D gene uncertain. The sequence came from a woman between 18 and 30 years old in good health. The sample consisted of CD8+ T cells sorted from blood. The CDR3 region is CASSLDVGFYEQYF. CDR3 in DNA: TGTGCCAGCAGCTTAGACGTAGGCTTCTACGAGCAGTACTTC.